This T cell receptor (beta chain) was captured in a study of identical twins. Study-level points and caveats: Beta out-of-frame sequences displayed a weaker excess of sharing between twins. Possibly, invariant MAIT and iNKT cells partly confounded zero-insertion analyses.

TCRdb reprocessed the 5' RACE reads with MiXCR, giving one entry per CDR3 protein. Of under 1 million distinct CDR3 sequences in the sample, around an eighth were seen once. Everyone who donated was a healthy Caucasian. About this clonotype: Its antigen is undetermined.

This sample was also put to use in a study of yellow fever vaccine responses in identical twins.

Sequenced material: PBMCs. The clonotype comes from a woman under 30 in good health.

The CDR3 spells CASSSGQYF. DNA of the CDR3: TGTGCCAGCAGCTCTGGGCAGTATTTT. V is TRBV5-6 and J is TRBJ2-3; D is unresolved. There are 9 residues in the CDR3. Looked up from germline, CDR1 is SGHDT and CDR2 is YYEEEE. Trimming shortened V by 3 bases and J by 11 bases, and 4 bases separated the two germline ends.